This T cell receptor beta chain stems from a study of human T cells and chemical hapten exposure (dated by TCRdb to the early 2020s). Regarding the study in general: For sensitization, 2% DPC in acetone was applied to a roughly 2 cm by roughly 2 cm area of upper inner arm skin. Blood for TCR sequencing was provided by twenty-nine alopecia patients at one to four time points (pre-sensitization, 2, 6 and 24 weeks). The libraries were sequenced as a pool, and the TCR yield per sample differed mostly because of small variations in library volumes within the pool. Most of the patients in the cohort were female, and the cohort covered alopecia areata with under or over 50% scalp involvement, alopecia totalis and alopecia universalis. Peripheral blood TCR repertoire changes were tracked in vivo in alopecia patients during primary and secondary sensitization to the hapten diphenylcyclopropenone (DPC). Weekly therapeutic DPC doses were additionally applied to the scalp of patients throughout the approximately 24-week study period. Blood samples were taken from patients before sensitization (week 0) and at 2, 6 and about 24 weeks after DPC sensitization. Patch testing on the upper back used Finn chambers containing 0.01% DPC, with scoring done after 6 days according to International Contact Dermatitis Research Group standards.

General conclusions and limits of the study: DPC sensitization did not change how many TCRs were above 1 in 1000 frequency, and no evidence was found of alterations in global repertoire structure. Patch test score correlated positively with the number of PT1 expanded TCRs, reaching significance at thresholds 8, 16 and 32 but not at 4. All patients had alopecia, a presumed autoimmune disease, so their immune response might differ from that of healthy individuals. Expanded TCRs formed significantly more large CDR3 similarity clusters than pre-sensitization or healthy control sets, consistent with antigen-driven responses. After repeated subsampling, changes were observed in the strength of the expansion versus patch-test correlation and in the threshold at which the correlation became significant.

The time point label for this specimen denotes: patch test 1, 2 weeks after DPC sensitization. The sample's treatment or condition label, in plain terms: therapeutic diphenylcyclopropenone sensitization with weekly scalp DPC. At each patch-test visit, blood was drawn before the patch test was applied. Eligible patients were aged 18 to 70, diagnosed with alopecia, deemed suitable for DPC therapy, and excluded if pregnant. Total RNA was extracted from unfractionated whole blood collected in Tempus Blood RNA tubes. By how much of the sample it makes up, this clonotype is medium-sized (0.01 to 0.1%). The antigen it binds to is not known. Per-base qualities were not stored, and no clone one base away is much larger. Trimming takes 0 bases from V and 4 bases from J, and the germline ends sit 13 bases apart. From the germline V gene, CDR1 is SGDLS and CDR2 is YYNGEE. The CDR3 runs 15 amino acids, cysteine and phenylalanine included. This entry keeps only the CDR3 DNA: 45 bases, framed from base 1.

Library preparation employed RACE. Sequenced on a NextSeq 500. During library preparation, unique molecular identifiers were attached to individual cDNA molecules so that TCRs could be counted quantitatively and reproducibly. Both TCR alpha and TCR beta chains were sequenced from each blood RNA sample. The authors' analysis ran thus. The median number of TCRs per sample was approximately 93,000, ranging from 23,224 to 690,600. The Decombinator software suite was used to annotate V, J and CDR3 in the TCR reads. For the PS versus PT1 abundance plots, all samples were subsampled to the same number of TCRs (28,000). Expanded TCRs were defined as absent before sensitization and observed at least eight times at the 2-week time point. TCRdb reanalyzed the raw reads on its own, using fastp at Q25 for trimming and MiXCR for clone calling, and kept in-frame beta chains. Identical CDR3 proteins give one entry, which carries the most common genes and DNA. TCRdb, not the authors, supplied the V and J calls. The sample data list fewer than 400,000 distinct CDR3 sequences, and around 7% of these were observed just once. About 8% of the sample is held by the ten biggest clonotypes.

The chain uses TRBV9 and TRBJ1-2; no D segment can be confidently identified. This sequence was found in a woman under 30 with alopecia areata. Some clones in this sample may be carry-over from other donors' samples. Material: whole blood, obtained in connection with sensitization to the hapten diphenylcyclopropenone (DPC). The nucleotide sequence is given as TGTGCCAGCAGCGTAGACGGGCCTAATATCTATGGCTACACCTTC. This yields the protein CASSVDGPNIYGYTF.